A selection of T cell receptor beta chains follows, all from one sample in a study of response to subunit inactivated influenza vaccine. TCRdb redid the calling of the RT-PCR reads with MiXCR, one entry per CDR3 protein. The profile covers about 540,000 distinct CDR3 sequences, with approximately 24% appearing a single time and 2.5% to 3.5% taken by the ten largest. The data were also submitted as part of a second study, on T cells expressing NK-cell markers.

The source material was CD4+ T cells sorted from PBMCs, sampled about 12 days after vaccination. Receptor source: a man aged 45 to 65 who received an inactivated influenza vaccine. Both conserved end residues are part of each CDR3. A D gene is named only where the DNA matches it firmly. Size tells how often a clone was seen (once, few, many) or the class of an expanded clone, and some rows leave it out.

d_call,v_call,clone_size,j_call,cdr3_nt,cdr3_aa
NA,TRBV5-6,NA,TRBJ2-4,TGTGCCAGCAGTTCCCCTCTCCGGGGGAGTGACAAAAACATTCAGTACTTC,CASSSPLRGSDKNIQYF
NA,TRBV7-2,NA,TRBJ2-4,TGTGCCAGCAGCCGTACGACTGGGGGAGGAAACATTCAGTACTTC,CASSRTTGGGNIQYF
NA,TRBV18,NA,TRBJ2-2,TGTGCCAGCTCGAGAAGGGGCGGGAACACCGGGGAGCTGTTTTTT,CASSRRGGNTGELFF
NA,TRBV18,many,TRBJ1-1,TGTGCCAGCTCACCAAGCAATGGACCCCAAGCTTTCTTT,CASSPSNGPQAFF
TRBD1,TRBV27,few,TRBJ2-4,TGTGCCAGCAGTCTATCCGGACAGGGAGGCGGTCAGTACTTC,CASSLSGQGGGQYF
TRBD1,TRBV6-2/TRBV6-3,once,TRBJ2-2,TGTGCCAGCAGACCCGGGACAGGGGTCCCCGGGGAGCTGTTTTTT,CASRPGTGVPGELFF
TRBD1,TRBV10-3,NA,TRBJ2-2,TGTGCCATCAGTGACCGGACAGGGGTGACCGGGGAGCTGTTTTTT,CAISDRTGVTGELFF
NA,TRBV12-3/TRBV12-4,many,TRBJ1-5,TGTGCCAGCAGTTTCCAGCAGAATCAGCCCCAGCATTTT,CASSFQQNQPQHF
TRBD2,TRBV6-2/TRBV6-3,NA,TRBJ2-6,TGTGCCAGCAGTTACGGGTACGGGGGGAACTCTGGGGCCAACGTCCTGACTTTC,CASSYGYGGNSGANVLTF
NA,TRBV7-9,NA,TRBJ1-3,TGTGCCAGCAGCCCGGCGGGGAGAAACACCATATATTTT,CASSPAGRNTIYF
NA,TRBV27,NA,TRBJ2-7,TGTGCCAGCAGTTCCTCCCTCGCGGGACGACGGGGAGAGCAGTACTTC,CASSSSLAGRRGEQYF
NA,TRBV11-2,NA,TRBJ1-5,TGTGCCAGCAGCACCTCTAGGGGGGTAAGGAATCAGCCCCAGCATTTT,CASSTSRGVRNQPQHF
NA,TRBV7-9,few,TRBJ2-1,TGTGCCAGCAGCTCGTACCTAGCGTCCTACAATGAGCAGTTCTTC,CASSSYLASYNEQFF
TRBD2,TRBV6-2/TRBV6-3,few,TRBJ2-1,TGTGCCAGCAGGTCTAGCGGGGGCATGCCCTACAATGAGCAGTTCTTC,CASRSSGGMPYNEQFF
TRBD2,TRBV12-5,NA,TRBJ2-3,TGTGCTAGTGGCCCTAGCGGGGGATATACGCAGTATTTT,CASGPSGGYTQYF
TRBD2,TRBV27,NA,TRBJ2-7,TGTGCCAGCAGTTTTAGTTTAGCGGGAGACGAGCAGTACTTC,CASSFSLAGDEQYF
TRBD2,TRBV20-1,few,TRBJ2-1,TGCAGTGCCAAACAAATGGGGCTAGCGGGAGGGAATGAGCAGTTCTTC,CSAKQMGLAGGNEQFF
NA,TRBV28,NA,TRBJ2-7,TGTGCCAGCATGACGCCGGGAGCTTCATACGAGCAGTACTTC,CASMTPGASYEQYF
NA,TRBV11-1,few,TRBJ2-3,TGTGCCAGCAGCTCCTTCGTTGGGGATAGACTCGGTACGCAGTATTTT,CASSSFVGDRLGTQYF
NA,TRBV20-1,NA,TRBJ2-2,TGCAGTGCTAGGCACAGGGTCTCAAACACCGGGGAGCTGTTTTTT,CSARHRVSNTGELFF
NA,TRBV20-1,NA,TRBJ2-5,TGCAGTGCATCCGGGAAACAAGAGACCCAGTACTTC,CSASGKQETQYF
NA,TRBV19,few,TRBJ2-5,TGTGCCAGTAGTATTCATTCAGGGTTCCAAGAGACCCAGTACTTC,CASSIHSGFQETQYF
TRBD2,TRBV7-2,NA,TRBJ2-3,TGTGCCAGCAGCTTAGAAACTAGCGACCCCACAGATACGCAGTATTTT,CASSLETSDPTDTQYF
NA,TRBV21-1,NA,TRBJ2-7,TGTGCCAGCAGCCCCCTCGACACCCGGGGTTACGAGCAGTACTTC,CASSPLDTRGYEQYF
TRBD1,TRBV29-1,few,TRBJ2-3,TGCAGCGCGACGGGACAGCGCACAGATACGCAGTATTTT,CSATGQRTDTQYF